This entry lists 8 T cell receptor beta chains sequenced from one sample in a study of graft-versus-host responses after intestinal transplantation. Produced via immunoSEQ multiplex PCR; TCRdb's table is partial and in-frame only. The repertoire holds over 75,000 clones, with roughly 82% as singletons. The specimen comprised PBMCs, sampled 255 days after intestinal transplant. The receptors derive from a human patient who received an intestinal transplant, so some T cells may come from the graft donor.

This chain uses TRBV28 with TRBJ2-5, with 9 positions matching TRBD1. The CDR3 consists of 15 residues. Germline V gives CDR1 MDHEN, CDR2 SYDVKM. J was trimmed by 2 bases and V by 5 bases; bases with no gene match: 6. This CDR3 reads CASSTGGREQETQYF. The CDR3 DNA is TGTGCCAGCAGTACAGGGGGCAGGGAACAAGAGACCCAGTACTTC. The whole variable domain, remainder taken from reference TRBV28 and TRBJ2-5, is DVKVTQSSRYLVKRTGEKVFLECVQDMDHENMFWYRQDPGLGLRLIYFSYDVKMKEKGDIPEGYSVSREKKERFSLILESASTNQTSMYLCASSTGGREQETQYFGPGTRLLVL.

The rearrangement links TRBV5-1 to TRBJ2-7, with 10 bases aligning to TRBD1. J was trimmed by 0 bases and V by 5 bases; bases with no gene match: 5. CDR1 and CDR2 from the germline V gene are SGHRS and YFSETQ. CDR3 length: 15 residues. CDR3 loop: CASRPGQGDSYEQYF. CDR3 nucleotides: TGCGCCAGCAGACCAGGACAGGGGGACTCCTACGAGCAGTACTTC.

V is TRBV28 and J is TRBJ2-3; D may correspond to TRBD1 or TRBD2 (5 bases each). The CDR3 has 14 residues. Trimming stripped 5 bases from V and 2 bases from J, with 11 bases between. Germline V gives CDR1 MDHEN, CDR2 SYDVKM. CDR3 region: CASSTRGVTDTQYF. In DNA, the CDR3 is TGTGCCAGCAGTACGAGAGGGGTCACAGATACGCAGTATTTT.

The J gene is TRBJ2-2, the V gene TRBV7-9; D is unresolved. Trimming left V 10 bases short and J 3 bases short, with 3 bases between. CDR3 length equals 10 residues. Germline V gene data show CDR1 as SEHNR and CDR2 as FQNEAQ (reference sequence). CDR3 bases: TGTGCCACCGACACCGGGGAGCTGTTTTTT. Its translation: CATDTGELFF. Variable domain in full (rest from reference TRBV7-9 and TRBJ2-2): DTGVSQNPRHKITKRGQNVTFRCDPISEHNRLYWYRQTLGQGPEFLTYFQNEAQLEKSRLLSDRFSAERPKGSFSTLEIQRTEQGDSAMYLCATDTGELFFGEGSRLTVL.

The chain is built from TRBV14 and TRBJ2-5; D not resolved. Between the trimmed V and J ends, which lost 1 base and 5 bases, there was a span of 8 bases. The germline gives CDR1 SGHDN, CDR2 FVKESK. The CDR3 runs 13 residues. CDR3 region: CASSQGGRETQYF. The CDR3 nucleotides read TGTGCCAGCAGCCAAGGTGGCAGGGAGACCCAGTACTTC. Supplemented by reference TRBV14 and TRBJ2-5, the full variable domain reads EAGVTQFPSHSVIEKGQTVTLRCDPISGHDNLYWYRRVMGKEIKFLLHFVKESKQDESGMPNNRFLAERTGGTYSTLKVQPAELEDSGVYFCASSQGGRETQYFGPGTRLLVL.

A single count supports this clone. The rearrangement links TRBV6-1 to TRBJ1-2; D gene uncertain. This CDR3 is 13 amino acids long. V was clipped by 0 bases and J by 3 bases, with 5 bases between them. Germline V gene sequence: CDR1 MNHNS, CDR2 SASEGT. The CDR3 loop reads CASSEAGDYGYTF. In DNA form, the CDR3 reads TGTGCCAGCAGTGAAGCAGGAGACTATGGCTACACCTTC.

The chain carries TRBV30 and TRBJ1-1; TRBD1 is a possible D gene (6 bases). Trimming left V 2 bases short and J 5 bases short, with 18 bases between. Germline V gene sequence: CDR1 GTSNPN, CDR2 SVGIG (reference sequence). CDR3 length: 15 residues. The CDR3 loop reads CAWSRETGSGTEAFF. CDR3 DNA sequence: TGTGCCTGGAGTAGGGAGACAGGCTCGGGGACTGAAGCTTTCTTT.

The chain is built from TRBV5-1 and TRBJ2-5; possibly TRBD2 for D (5 bases). The CDR3 has 15 amino acids. CDR1 SGHRS and CDR2 YFSETQ come from the germline V gene. Trimming cost V 1 base and J 1 base, with 11 bases left between them. DNA for the CDR3: TGCGCCAGCAGCTTGCATCGGGATCTCCAAGAGACCCAGTACTTC. Translation gives CASSLHRDLQETQYF.